One sample yielded the 26 T cell receptor beta chains listed below, sequenced in a study of identifying expanded T cells in peripheral blood. Sequencing used immunoSEQ multiplex PCR; TCRdb keeps in-frame clones, though not all of them. The sample consists of 100,000 or so clones, around 89% of them appearing once. Sequencing input: blood. These receptors were collected from a person aged 18 to 69 in good health.

The chain joins TRBV7-9 to TRBJ1-1; D gene ambiguous. The CDR3 loop spans 14 amino acids. Deletions cut 4 bases from V and 1 base from J, with 10 bases between. CDR1 and CDR2 (germline): SEHNR, FQNEAQ (reference sequence). CDR3 DNA: TGTGCCAGCAGCTCTGAAACACAGAACACTGAAGCTTTCTTT. Protein: CASSSETQNTEAFF.

The V gene is TRBV7-9, the J gene TRBJ2-3; 10 bases fit TRBD2. The length of the CDR3 is 17 residues. V gave up 0 bases and J gave up 3 bases; unmatched junction bases: 6. The germline V gene has CDR1 SEHNR and CDR2 FQNEAQ (reference sequence). The chain's CDR3 is CASSLAMGLALTDTQYF. The DNA for the CDR3 is TGTGCCAGCAGCTTAGCGATGGGACTAGCGTTGACAGATACGCAGTATTTT. The full variable domain, its missing parts supplied by reference TRBV7-9 and TRBJ2-3, is DTGVSQNPRHKITKRGQNVTFRCDPISEHNRLYWYRQTLGQGPEFLTYFQNEAQLEKSRLLSDRFSAERPKGSFSTLEIQRTEQGDSAMYLCASSLAMGLALTDTQYFGPGTRLTVL.

V gene TRBV6-5 combines with J gene TRBJ1-1; D unclear. V lost 0 bases, J lost 5 bases, and 13 bases lay in between. CDR1 and CDR2 (germline): MNHEY, SVGAGI. This CDR3 has 15 residues. The CDR3 loop is CASSYSSILGTEAFF. Written as DNA, the CDR3 is TGTGCCAGCAGTTACTCGAGTATTTTGGGGACTGAAGCTTTCTTT.

The J gene is TRBJ2-3, the V gene TRBV25-1; D is undetermined. Looked up from germline, CDR1 is MGHDK and CDR2 is SYGVNS. This CDR3 spans 13 amino acids. Trimming cost V 3 bases and J 0 bases, with 4 bases left between them. CDR3 nucleotide sequence: TGTGCCAGCAGTGAGGCTAGCACAGATACGCAGTATTTT. Protein: CASSEASTDTQYF.

The chain combines TRBV28 with TRBJ2-3; 9 bases line up with TRBD2. This CDR3 is built from 14 residues. Losses at the gene ends were 6 bases for V and 0 bases for J; bases not matched to a gene: 1. Germline CDR1 is MDHEN and CDR2 is SYDVKM. CDR3 loop: CASRAGGSTDTQYF. As DNA, the CDR3 is TGTGCCAGCAGGGCGGGGGGGAGCACAGATACGCAGTATTTT. Together with reference TRBV28 and TRBJ2-3, the CDR3 gives the full variable domain: DVKVTQSSRYLVKRTGEKVFLECVQDMDHENMFWYRQDPGLGLRLIYFSYDVKMKEKGDIPEGYSVSREKKERFSLILESASTNQTSMYLCASRAGGSTDTQYFGPGTRLTVL.

The genes are TRBV7-6 and TRBJ1-5; tentatively, D is TRBD1 (6 bases). This CDR3 is built from 13 residues. The V end lost 1 base, the J end lost 7 bases, and 8 bases lay between the germline ends. Per the germline V gene, CDR1 is SGHVS and CDR2 is FNYEAQ. The CDR3 is CASSLDRDQPQHF. CDR3 nucleotide sequence: TGTGCCAGCAGCTTAGACAGGGACCAGCCCCAGCATTTT. Full variable domain (remainder filled in from reference TRBV7-6 and TRBJ1-5): GAGVSQSPRYKVTKRGQDVALRCDPISGHVSLYWYRQALGQGPEFLTYFNYEAQQDKSGLPNDRFSAERPEGSISTLTIQRTEQRDSAMYRCASSLDRDQPQHFGDGTRLSIL.

V usage is TRBV2 and J usage is TRBJ1-1; D may be TRBD1 (5 bases). The V and J ends lost 6 bases and 0 bases respectively, with 8 bases between them. The CDR3 covers 13 residues. Germline assignment: CDR1 SNHLY and CDR2 FYNNEI. The CDR3 protein is CASRSGMNTEAFF. CDR3 coding DNA: TGTGCCAGCAGGTCAGGGATGAACACTGAAGCTTTCTTT.

The chain couples TRBV5-6 to TRBJ2-6; maybe TRBD1 (5 bases). V was cut by 0 bases and J by 4 bases, with 8 bases left in between. Germline-derived CDR1 and CDR2 are SGHDT and YYEEEE. CDR3 length: 15 residues. CDR3 residues: CASSLEGIGANVLTF. The CDR3, as DNA: TGTGCCAGCAGCTTGGAGGGGATCGGGGCCAACGTCCTGACTTTC.

The J gene is TRBJ2-7, the V gene TRBV27, with D tentatively TRBD2 (5 bases). CDR1 is MNHEY, CDR2 SMNVEV, per germline (reference sequence). Trimming left V 6 bases short and J 0 bases short, with 12 bases between. The CDR3 extends over 14 amino acids. In nucleotides, the CDR3 is TGTGCCAGCAGCTCAGGACTGCTCTCCTACGAGCAGTACTTC. Translated: CASSSGLLSYEQYF.

The rearrangement joins TRBV29-1 to TRBJ2-7, with D perhaps given as TRBD1 or TRBD2 (6 bases each). The CDR3 covers 14 residues. Trimming stripped 0 bases from V and 5 bases from J, with 14 bases between. The germline CDR1 and CDR2 sequences are SQVTM and ANQGSEA. The CDR3 sequence: CSVEEVGGTNEQYF. The CDR3, as DNA: TGCAGCGTTGAAGAAGTGGGGGGCACCAACGAGCAGTACTTC.

This sequence joins TRBV4-1 and TRBJ1-2, with TRBD1 matching 7 bases. The CDR3 length is 16 residues. CDR1 is MGHRA and CDR2 is YSYEKL in the germline V gene. V gave up 3 bases and J gave up 5 bases; unmatched junction bases: 12. CDR3 sequence reads: CASSHAAGQLPYGYTF. For the CDR3, the DNA is TGCGCCAGCAGCCACGCCGCGGGACAGCTTCCTTATGGCTACACCTTC.

The V gene is TRBV19, the J gene TRBJ1-4; no reliable D call. Trimming pared 4 bases from V and 0 bases from J, leaving 6 bases between. Germline V gene data show CDR1 as LNHDA and CDR2 as SQIVND (reference sequence). This CDR3 comprises 14 residues. The CDR3 loop reads CASSKQTTNEKLFF. In nucleotides, the CDR3 is TGTGCCAGTAGTAAACAGACAACTAATGAAAAACTGTTTTTT.

V and J are TRBV7-2 and TRBJ1-2, with 7 nucleotides matching TRBD1. The CDR3 spans 15 residues. The germline V gene has CDR1 SGHTA and CDR2 FQGNSA. J gave up 0 bases and V 1 base, and 2 bases lay outside the gene matches. The CDR3 coding sequence is TGTGCCAGCAGCTTAGTCGGACAGGCTAACTATGGCTACACCTTC. It specifies CASSLVGQANYGYTF.

V gene TRBV7-2 combines with J gene TRBJ2-5, with 7 nucleotides matching TRBD2. Germline V lookup: CDR1 SGHTA, CDR2 FQGNSA. V lost 5 bases to trimming and J lost 2 bases; unmatched junction nucleotides: 5. The CDR3 extends over 14 amino acids. CDR3 in DNA: TGTGCCAGCAGCGGCTCCGGGGGGCAAGAGACCCAGTACTTC. Its translation is CASSGSGGQETQYF.

The rearrangement links TRBV2 to TRBJ2-7, with D uncertain. The length of the CDR3 is 14 residues. V was shortened by 0 bases and J by 2 bases, with 8 bases between the two germline ends. The germline CDR1 and CDR2 sequences are SNHLY and FYNNEI. The CDR3 DNA sequence: TGTGCCAGCAGTGAAGCCTGGGTTCCCTACGAGCAGTACTTC. Its protein is CASSEAWVPYEQYF.

The chain links TRBV7-2 to TRBJ2-5, with D hard to call. Germline CDR1 is SGHTA and CDR2 is FQGNSA. The V and J ends lost 4 bases and 7 bases respectively, with 13 bases between them. The CDR3 spans 13 residues. The CDR3 loop reads CASSSTQSRTQYF. CDR3 DNA: TGTGCCAGCAGCTCGACTCAATCGCGGACCCAGTACTTC.

V usage is TRBV21-1 and J usage is TRBJ1-5. TRBV21-1 is a pseudogene locus. This CDR3 contains 13 residues. DNA for the CDR3: TGTGCCAGCAGCAAATGTGGAGGTCATACCGCTTGGTTT. Its translation: CASSKCGGHTAWF.

The V gene is TRBV7-9, the J gene TRBJ2-3; 9 bases line up with TRBD2. Germline CDR1 and CDR2: SEHNR and FQNEAQ (reference sequence). The junction had 3 bases not matched to a gene; V was cut back by 9 bases and J by 2 bases. The CDR3 has 13 residues. CDR3: CASQRGDTDTQYF. CDR3 bases: TGTGCCAGTCAGCGGGGGGACACAGATACGCAGTATTTT.

The chain combines TRBV5-6 with TRBJ2-1; D might be TRBD2 (6 bases). Between the trimmed V and J ends, which lost 4 bases and 0 bases, there was a span of 14 bases. CDR1 is SGHDT and CDR2 is YYEEEE in the germline V gene. CDR3 length: 16 amino acids. CDR3 sequence: CASSHRDFRSYNEQFF. CDR3 DNA: TGTGCCAGCAGCCATCGGGACTTCCGCTCCTACAATGAGCAGTTCTTC.

The V and J genes are TRBV27 and TRBJ2-2; TRBD2 is a possible D gene (5 bases). Between the trimmed V and J ends, which lost 3 bases and 5 bases, there was a span of 22 bases. Germline CDR1 is MNHEY and CDR2 is SMNVEV (reference sequence). The CDR3 is made up of 18 amino acids. CDR3 loop: CASSFSGWGDLSTGELFF. The CDR3 DNA reads as TGTGCCAGCAGTTTCTCCGGGTGGGGAGATCTTTCAACCGGGGAGCTGTTTTTT.

The chain recombines TRBV5-1 with TRBJ2-5; weak D call: TRBD1 (6 bases). This CDR3 region has 15 residues. Trimming removed 3 bases at V and 2 bases at J, with 14 bases between. Germline CDR1 and CDR2: SGHRS and YFSETQ. CDR3 nucleotides: TGCGCCAGCAGCTCCTCCGGGACACTTCAAGAGACCCAGTACTTC. This gives the protein CASSSSGTLQETQYF.

This clone appeared once. The chain joins TRBV2 to TRBJ2-7; 7 bases agree with TRBD2. The V segment lost 10 bases and the J segment 3 bases; nucleotides outside the gene matches: 6. The CDR3 extends over 12 amino acids. Germline CDR1 reads SNHLY; CDR2 reads FYNNEI. CDR3: CATGRGDYEQYF. The DNA for the CDR3 is TGTGCCACGGGGAGGGGCGACTACGAGCAGTACTTC.

This chain uses TRBV18 with TRBJ2-7, with D perhaps TRBD1 (5 bases). Trimming took 4 bases from V and 2 from J, leaving 12 bases between them. Germline V gene lookup returns CDR1 KGHSH and CDR2 LQKENI. The CDR3 consists of 14 residues. CDR3 DNA: TGTGCCAGCTCACTAGCACAGGAAACCTACGAGCAGTACTTC. Amino acid sequence: CASSLAQETYEQYF.

This clone was picked up one time. This chain connects TRBV30 to TRBJ2-4; D remains ambiguous. The CDR3 contains 13 residues. Trimming cost V 0 bases and J 8 bases, with 11 bases left between them. The germline V gene has CDR1 GTSNPN and CDR2 SVGIG (reference sequence). The CDR3 DNA reads as TGTGCCTGGAGTGTCCTTAGTAGTCACATTCAGTACTTC. Encoded protein: CAWSVLSSHIQYF.

This clone was recorded only once. The gene calls are TRBV5-7 and TRBJ1-1, with D perhaps TRBD1 (5 bases). TRBV5-7 is annotated as an ORF whose role is uncertain. CDR3 length: 14 amino acids. V was cut by 0 bases and J by 5 bases, with 11 bases left in between. The CDR3 nucleotides read TGTGCCAGCAGCTTGGGGGGGAAGGGGACTGAAGCTTTCTTT. Translated: CASSLGGKGTEAFF.

The chain links TRBV5-5 to TRBJ1-1; the D gene is possibly TRBD1 (6 bases). The V end was cut by 3 bases, the J end by 5 bases, with 17 bases between. Germline V gene data show CDR1 as SGHKS and CDR2 as YYEKEE (reference sequence). The CDR3 extends over 15 amino acids. CDR3 protein: CASSSRTGLGTEAFF. The CDR3 coding sequence is TGTGCCAGCAGCTCCCGAACAGGGCTGGGGACTGAAGCTTTCTTT.